This is a list of T cell receptor beta chains from one sample in a study of cytomegalovirus exposure and HLA in healthy donors. The protocol was immunoSEQ multiplex PCR, while the TCRdb copy is restricted to in-frame clones and leaves out a portion. Its table records some 120,000 clones. The sequencing sample was made of PBMCs. The receptors derive from a woman aged 55-69 years in good health and CMV-seronegative. Both conserved end residues are part of each CDR3. A D gene is named only where the DNA matches it firmly.

TRBD2	TRBJ2-3	TRBV6-4	TGTGCCAGCAGTGAGCGGGGGGGCACAGATACGCAGTATTTT	CASSERGGTDTQYF
TRBD2	TRBJ2-2	TRBV5-1	TGCGCCAGCAGCTTAAGCGGGAGTCGCACCGGGGAGCTGTTTTTT	CASSLSGSRTGELFF
TRBD1	TRBJ1-1	TRBV5-6	TGTGCCAGCAGCTCAACGAAGACAGGGCGTGAAGCTTTCTTT	CASSSTKTGREAFF
TRBD1	TRBJ2-1	TRBV28	TGTGCCAGCACCCCCGGGGACAGGGGGAGTGAGCAGTTCTTC	CASTPGDRGSEQFF
.	TRBJ2-3	TRBV28	TGTGCCAGCAGTTTCTCCAACAGGGAAAGGACGCGTACGCAGTATTTT	CASSFSNRERTRTQYF
.	TRBJ1-3	TRBV28	TGTGCCAGCAGTCCCCCTGACGGGTTCTCTGGAAACACCATATATTTT	CASSPPDGFSGNTIYF
TRBD1	TRBJ2-7	TRBV19	TGTGCCAGTAGCAAGGGGGCCTCCTACGAGCAGTACTTC	CASSKGASYEQYF
.	TRBJ1-1	TRBV28	TGTGCCAGCAGCTGGACTGAAGCTGAAGCTTTCTTT	CASSWTEAEAFF
TRBD2	TRBJ2-3	TRBV7-9	TGTGCCAGCAGTTCTAAAACTAGCGGGAATTCAGATACGCAGTATTTT	CASSSKTSGNSDTQYF
TRBD2	TRBJ2-1	TRBV7-8	TGTGCCAGCAGCTTAGTTCGGTCGAGGACTAGCGGGGGTAACAATGAGCAGTTCTTC	CASSLVRSRTSGGNNEQFF
TRBD2	TRBJ2-3	TRBV5-4	TGTGCCAGCAGCTTAGCGGGGGGGCGCACAGATACGCAGTATTTT	CASSLAGGRTDTQYF
TRBD2	TRBJ2-7	TRBV11-2	TGTGCCAGCAGCCGGTGGAGCGGGAGGGCCGCCGACGAGCAGTACTTC	CASSRWSGRAADEQYF
.	TRBJ2-6	TRBV28	TGTGCCAGCGATGGCAGAGGCGCAGGGGCCAACGTCCTGACTTTC	CASDGRGAGANVLTF
.	TRBJ1-1	TRBV5-1	TGCGCCAGCAGCTTAGGCGGCGCGAACACTGAAGCTTTCTTT	CASSLGGANTEAFF
TRBD1	TRBJ1-1	TRBV18	TGTGCCAGCTCACAACAGGGGGTAAGAGAAGCTTTCTTT	CASSQQGVREAFF
TRBD2	TRBJ2-7	TRBV2	TGTGCCAGCAGATATAGCGGGGGAGCCTACGAGCAGTACTTC	CASRYSGGAYEQYF
TRBD1	TRBJ2-7	TRBV9	TGTGCCAGCAGCGTAGCGACAGGGGGTGACTACGAGCAGTACTTC	CASSVATGGDYEQYF
TRBD1	TRBJ1-1	TRBV7-9	TGTGCCAGCACGCGACAGGGTGCGGCTTTCTTT	CASTRQGAAFF
TRBD1	TRBJ1-1	TRBV2	TGTGCCAGCAGAGCCTCGGGACAGGGAAATACTGAAGCTTTCTTT	CASRASGQGNTEAFF
.	TRBJ2-7	TRBV13	TGTGCCAGCAGCTTAAGTTGGTTTTTGGTGGGGGAGGAATACGAGCAGTACTTC	CASSLSWFLVGEEYEQYF
.	TRBJ2-5	TRBV7-8	TGTGCCAGCACCCTGCGTTCGAAGGAGACCCAGTACTTC	CASTLRSKETQYF
TRBD1	TRBJ1-2	TRBV7-6	TGTGCCAGCAGCCTCGGACAGGGCGGGCTCAACTATGGCTACACCTTC	CASSLGQGGLNYGYTF
TRBD1	TRBJ1-4	TRBV5-1	TGCGCCAGCAGCCTGGGACAGGGCCCTGAAAAACTGTTTTTT	CASSLGQGPEKLFF